The 14 T cell receptor beta chains below all came from one sample that was sequenced in a study of a mutant IDH1 vaccine in newly diagnosed glioma. Time point denoted: baseline, week 1 (first vaccination visit). Sample treatment: pre-vaccination baseline after standard-of-care therapy. This table comes from immunoSEQ multiplex PCR, and its TCRdb copy is limited to in-frame clones, with some not included. Of some 87,000 clones listed, over 75% are singletons. Material: PBMCs, obtained from a glioma patient treated with radiotherapy, temozolomide or both. The receptors originated from a man aged 40-50 years with glioma.

This chain joins TRBV7-2 and TRBJ1-5; 7 bases line up with TRBD1. Germline loops: CDR1 SGHTA, CDR2 FQGNSA. Trimming at V came to 1 base and at J to 2 bases, leaving 2 bases not matched to a gene. The CDR3 loop spans 15 amino acids. This CDR3 is CASSLGRGGNQPQHF. Here the CDR3 DNA reads TGTGCCAGCAGCTTAGGCAGGGGGGGCAATCAGCCCCAGCATTTT.

The chain recombines TRBV6-4 with TRBJ2-2, with D uncertain. The CDR3 sequence is 17 residues long. The V gene lost 0 bases and the J gene lost 1 base, with 12 bases spanning the gap. Germline V gene sequence: CDR1 MRHNA, CDR2 SNTAGT. The CDR3 nucleotides are TGTGCCAGCAGTGACTCTACGGTTAGCAAGAACACCGGGGAGCTGTTTTTT. Its translation: CASSDSTVSKNTGELFF.

The V gene is TRBV6-5, the J gene TRBJ1-1, with no clear D. Per germline, CDR1 MNHEY and CDR2 SVGAGI. The germline V and J ends were trimmed by 7 bases and 1 base, with 13 bases remaining between them. The CDR3 totals 14 residues. CDR3 nucleotide sequence: TGTGCCAGCATACCGTTTAGGGAGAACACTGAAGCTTTCTTT. Translation gives CASIPFRENTEAFF.

This clone was seen a handful of times. The J gene is TRBJ1-1, the V gene TRBV7-2; 8 positions agree with TRBD1. The V and J ends lost 6 bases and 1 base, in that order; junction bases with no gene match: 4. Germline V gives CDR1 SGHTA, CDR2 FQGNSA. The CDR3 is 14 amino acids. The CDR3 here is CASRQQGANTEAFF. The CDR3 nucleotides read TGTGCCAGCAGGCAGCAGGGGGCGAACACTGAAGCTTTCTTT.

This clone has just a few counts. J is TRBJ1-1 and V is TRBV9, with D perhaps matching TRBD1 (5 bases). CDR3 length: 13 amino acids. V was shortened by 0 bases and J by 5 bases, with 8 bases between the two germline ends. Germline CDR1 and CDR2: SGDLS and YYNGEE. CDR3 residues: CASSVGGETEAFF. DNA for the CDR3: TGTGCCAGCAGCGTAGGGGGGGAAACTGAAGCTTTCTTT.

V is TRBV7-9 and J is TRBJ1-4; possibly TRBD1 for D (6 bases). The V and J ends lost 5 bases and 2 bases respectively, with 12 bases between them. Germline CDR1 is SEHNR and CDR2 is FQNEAQ (reference sequence). The CDR3 extends over 15 amino acids. CDR3 loop: CASSQPGVTNEKLFF. CDR3 bases: TGTGCCAGCAGCCAACCAGGGGTTACTAATGAAAAACTGTTTTTT.

The V call is TRBV7-9, the J call TRBJ2-7; weak D call: TRBD1 (5 bases). The germline V and J ends were trimmed by 3 bases and 1 base, with 13 bases remaining between them. The CDR3 runs 15 residues. CDR1 SEHNR and CDR2 FQNEAQ come from the germline V gene (reference sequence). The CDR3: CASSLWRDRSYEQYF. The CDR3 nucleotides are TGTGCCAGCAGCTTGTGGCGAGACAGATCCTACGAGCAGTACTTC.

The chain joins TRBV27 to TRBJ1-4, with 7 positions matching TRBD1. This CDR3 is 17 amino acids long. Germline values: CDR1 MNHEY, CDR2 SMNVEV (reference sequence). V shed 3 bases and J 7 bases; nucleotides not matched to a gene: 14. CDR3 residues: CASSFRLGGGQGEKLFF. The CDR3 bases are TGTGCCAGCAGTTTTCGGTTAGGAGGGGGCCAGGGTGAAAAACTGTTTTTT.

V and J are TRBV6-1 and TRBJ1-5, with D unclear. Germline loops: CDR1 MNHNS, CDR2 SASEGT. This CDR3 contains 14 residues. V lost 5 bases, J lost 0 bases, and 8 bases lay in between. The CDR3 coding sequence is TGTGCCAGCAGTAAGACAATTAGCAATCAGCCCCAGCATTTT. This gives the protein CASSKTISNQPQHF.

The J gene is TRBJ2-5, the V gene TRBV9; no reliable D call. Trimming removed 3 bases from V and 2 bases from J, with 8 bases in between. From germline, CDR1 is SGDLS and CDR2 YYNGEE. The CDR3 has 13 residues. CDR3 DNA sequence: TGTGCCAGCAGCGGAAGTCTACAAGAGACCCAGTACTTC. It specifies CASSGSLQETQYF.

This sequence joins TRBV11-2 and TRBJ2-5; 8 bases align to TRBD2. V lost 1 base to trimming and J lost 4 bases; unmatched junction nucleotides: 8. The CDR3 has 16 amino acids. Germline V gene data show CDR1 as SGHAT and CDR2 as FQNNGV. CDR3 sequence: CASSLVGGGPGETQYF. Written as DNA, the CDR3 is TGTGCCAGCAGCTTAGTAGGCGGGGGGCCAGGAGAGACCCAGTACTTC.

This clone was picked up one time. The chain joins TRBV5-1 to TRBJ2-2; 14 bases match TRBD2. J lost 5 bases, V lost 4 bases, and 7 bases had no gene match. The CDR3 is 17 amino acids. Germline V lookup: CDR1 SGHRS, CDR2 YFSETQ. Written as DNA, the CDR3 is TGCGCCAGCAGCCAGGGACTAGCGGGAGTGTTAACCGGGGAGCTGTTTTTT. Translating gives CASSQGLAGVLTGELFF.

By share of the sample, this clone is medium-sized. The V gene is TRBV27, the J gene TRBJ1-5; maybe TRBD1 (5 bases). V gave up 3 bases and J gave up 4 bases, with 13 bases separating them. This CDR3 is built from 15 residues. Germline lookup yields CDR1 MNHEY and CDR2 SMNVEV (reference sequence). The CDR3 region is CASSLVWGLNQPQHF. As DNA, the CDR3 is TGTGCCAGCAGTTTGGTTTGGGGACTGAATCAGCCCCAGCATTTT.

The V and J genes are TRBV11-2 and TRBJ1-5, with D unclear. V lost 5 bases to trimming and J lost 5 bases, with 13 bases between them. Germline V gene sequence: CDR1 SGHAT, CDR2 FQNNGV. The CDR3 consists of 14 residues. This chain's CDR3 is CASSPSGRHQPQHF. For the CDR3, the DNA is TGTGCCAGCAGCCCAAGCGGGAGACATCAGCCCCAGCATTTT. Supplemented by reference TRBV11-2 and TRBJ1-5, the full variable domain reads EAGVAQSPRYKIIEKRQSVAFWCNPISGHATLYWYQQILGQGPKLLIQFQNNGVVDDSQLPKDRFSAERLKGVDSTLKIQPAKLEDSAVYLCASSPSGRHQPQHFGDGTRLSIL.